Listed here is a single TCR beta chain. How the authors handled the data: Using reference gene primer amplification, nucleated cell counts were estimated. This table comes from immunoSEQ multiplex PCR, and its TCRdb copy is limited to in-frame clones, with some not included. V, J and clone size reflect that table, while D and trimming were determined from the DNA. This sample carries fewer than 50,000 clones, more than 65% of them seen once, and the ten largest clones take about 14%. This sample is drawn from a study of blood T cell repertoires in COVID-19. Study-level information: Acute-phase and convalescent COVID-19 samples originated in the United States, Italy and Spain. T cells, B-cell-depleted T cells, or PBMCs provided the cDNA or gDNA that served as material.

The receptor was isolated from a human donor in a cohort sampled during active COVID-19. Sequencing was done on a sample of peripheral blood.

In DNA form, the CDR3 reads TGTGCCAGCAGCTACCGGAGCACAGATACGCAGTATTTT. This sequence encodes CASSYRSTDTQYF. V is TRBV11-3 and J is TRBJ2-3; no clear D gene. Germline assignment: CDR1 SGHNT and CDR2 YENEEA. Trimming shortened V by 4 bases and J by 0 bases, and 5 bases separated the two germline ends. This CDR3 has 13 residues.